One and the same sample provided the 22 T cell receptor beta chains below, sequenced in a study of shared clonotypes between healthy human individuals (dated by TCRdb to the early 2020s). Libraries were made using the immunoSEQ multiplex PCR assay. TCRdb obtained this table from immuneACCESS and retained in-frame rearrangements with V and J assigned. These tables miss some clones; where compared with another copy, unresolved V genes account for less than half of the shortfall, and the remainder is unexplained. The sample records about 1 million clones, about 76% of which are singletons. The ten largest clones capture approximately 1.3% of the sample. Material for sequencing was memory CD4+ T cells sorted from blood. The sample's cell subset or site label is to be understood as: CD45RA-negative fraction. All receptors come from a man aged 18 to 30 in good health.

The chain carries TRBV30 and TRBJ1-2, with D possibly matching TRBD1 (5 bases). Per the germline V gene, CDR1 is GTSNPN and CDR2 is SVGIG (reference sequence). V was pared by 5 bases and J by 1 base, with 20 bases between. The CDR3 is 16 residues long. This chain's CDR3 is CAWGWSGTAHNYGYTF. Here the CDR3 DNA reads TGTGCCTGGGGGTGGTCCGGGACCGCGCATAACTATGGCTACACCTTC.

For this clone: Germline and junction disagree at one end, which may indicate a read error. The CDR3 nucleotides read TGTGCCAGCAGTCCCCTCCGGACTAGCAAAGATACGCAGTATTTT. Translated, it gives CASSPLRTSKDTQYF. This sequence joins TRBV2 and TRBJ2-3; TRBD2 matches at 8 bases. Germline V gene sequence: CDR1 SNHLY, CDR2 FYNNEI. There are 15 residues in the CDR3.

This clone was seen once. V usage is TRBV5-1 and J usage is TRBJ2-3; 7 nucleotides align to TRBD1. The CDR3 consists of 17 residues. The germline V gene encodes CDR1 SGHRS and CDR2 YFSETQ. With V trimmed by 0 bases and J by 2 bases, 9 bases remained unmatched. CDR3 coding DNA: TGCGCCAGCAGCTTGGAGTGGACAGGCTCACCCACAGATACGCAGTATTTT. The encoded protein is CASSLEWTGSPTDTQYF.

Only one count was recorded for this clone. The chain uses TRBV11-3 and TRBJ2-3; D remains unclear. The CDR3 has 13 amino acids. Germline V lookup: CDR1 SGHNT, CDR2 YENEEA. The V end lost 4 bases, the J end lost 4 bases, and 9 bases lay between the germline ends. The CDR3: CASSSPTADTQYF. CDR3 DNA sequence: TGTGCCAGCAGCTCGCCGACGGCAGATACGCAGTATTTT. Looking up the rest from reference TRBV11-3 and TRBJ2-3 gives the full variable domain: EAGVVQSPRYKIIEKKQPVAFWCNPISGHNTLYWYLQNLGQGPELLIRYENEEAVDDSQLPKDRFSAERLKGVDSTLKIQPAELGDSAVYLCASSSPTADTQYFGPGTRLTVL.

This clone was seen more than once but under ten times. This sequence joins TRBV14 and TRBJ2-7; D may be TRBD2 (5 bases). Looked up from germline, CDR1 is SGHDN and CDR2 is FVKESK. CDR3 size: 15 residues. V was cut by 1 base and J by 7 bases, with 17 bases left in between. Written as DNA, the CDR3 is TGTGCCAGCAGCCAAGGTGGAGGCCTGAGGGTGGAGCAGTACTTC. Translation: CASSQGGGLRVEQYF. Using reference TRBV14 and TRBJ2-7 for the parts outside the CDR3, the full variable domain is EAGVTQFPSHSVIEKGQTVTLRCDPISGHDNLYWYRRVMGKEIKFLLHFVKESKQDESGMPNNRFLAERTGGTYSTLKVQPAELEDSGVYFCASSQGGGLRVEQYFGPGTRLTVT.

This clone appeared once. The gene calls are TRBV19 and TRBJ2-1; D may be TRBD1 or TRBD2 (6 bases each). V lost 8 bases and J lost 8, with 16 bases in between. CDR1 and CDR2 (germline): LNHDA, SQIVND (reference sequence). The length of the CDR3 is 13 residues. DNA for the CDR3: TGTGCCAGTTCGAGGGCGAGGGGGGATGAGCAGTTCTTC. Residues: CASSRARGDEQFF.

This chain's CDR3 is CASSSSYLGKKLFF. CDR3 DNA sequence: TGTGCCAGCAGTTCCTCTTATCTTGGGAAGAAACTGTTTTTT. The chain has TRBV28 and TRBJ1-4; no reliable D call. Trimming stripped 4 bases from V and 11 bases from J, with 17 bases between. Germline lookup yields CDR1 MDHEN and CDR2 SYDVKM. The CDR3 is 14 amino acids. The variable domain in full, completed from reference TRBV28 and TRBJ1-4, reads DVKVTQSSRYLVKRTGEKVFLECVQDMDHENMFWYRQDPGLGLRLIYFSYDVKMKEKGDIPEGYSVSREKKERFSLILESASTNQTSMYLCASSSSYLGKKLFFGSGTQLSVL.

The V gene is TRBV9, the J gene TRBJ1-1; D is perhaps TRBD1 (6 bases). Trimming pared 4 bases from V and 0 bases from J, leaving 10 bases between. The CDR3 covers 14 residues. The V gene's germline CDR1 is SGDLS and CDR2 YYNGEE. CDR3 in DNA: TGTGCCAGCAGCCTACAGGGTTTGAACACTGAAGCTTTCTTT. This sequence encodes CASSLQGLNTEAFF.

In DNA form, the CDR3 reads TGTGCCAGCAGTTTAAGTGCAGTCTCTGGAAACACCATATATTTT. It translates to CASSLSAVSGNTIYF. V usage is TRBV27 and J usage is TRBJ1-3; D gene unclear. The CDR3 consists of 15 residues. Trimming shortened V by 2 bases and J by 0 bases, and 8 bases separated the two germline ends. Germline lookup yields CDR1 MNHEY and CDR2 SMNVEV (reference sequence).

This chain connects TRBV21-1 to TRBJ1-5; the tabulated D call, TRBD1, remains unverified against the DNA. TRBV21-1 is a pseudogene. This CDR3 contains 14 residues. CDR3 nucleotides: TGTGCCAGCAGCAAAGACAGTAACAATCAGCCCCAGCATTTT. Its protein product is CASSKDSNNQPQHF.

The rearrangement links TRBV5-1 to TRBJ1-5, with D possibly matching TRBD1 (5 bases). There are 14 residues in the CDR3. Germline V gives CDR1 SGHRS, CDR2 YFSETQ. The V gene lost 4 bases and the J gene lost 3 bases, with 11 bases spanning the gap. CDR3 region: CASSQDSPNQPQHF. DNA of the CDR3: TGCGCCAGCAGCCAAGACAGTCCCAATCAGCCCCAGCATTTT.

The chain is built from TRBV18 and TRBJ2-7; the D call may be TRBD1 or TRBD2 (5 bases each). The CDR3 consists of 15 residues. Per germline, CDR1 KGHSH and CDR2 LQKENI. V lost 0 bases and J lost 0, with 9 bases in between. CDR3 DNA sequence: TGTGCCAGCTCACCACCGACGGGGACCTCCTACGAGCAGTACTTC. It specifies CASSPPTGTSYEQYF. The full variable domain, completed using reference TRBV18 and TRBJ2-7, is NAGVMQNPRHLVRRRGQEARLRCSPMKGHSHVYWYRQLPEEGLKFMVYLQKENIIDESGMPKERFSAEFPKEGPSILRIQQVVRGDSAAYFCASSPPTGTSYEQYFGPGTRLTVT.

The gene calls are TRBV5-8 and TRBJ2-5; weak D call: TRBD1 (6 bases). The CDR3 is made up of 20 amino acids. Germline lookup yields CDR1 SGHTS and CDR2 YDEGEE. The V and J ends lost 3 bases and 5 bases respectively, with 32 bases between them. The CDR3 sequence: CASSSLLDSFQGPKLETQYF. CDR3 coding DNA: TGTGCCAGCAGCTCCCTCTTAGACTCCTTCCAGGGGCCCAAGCTCGAGACCCAGTACTTC.

The chain is built from TRBV7-9 and TRBJ2-1; TRBD2 is a possible D gene (5 bases). The CDR3 sequence is 14 residues long. The V and J ends lost 1 base and 6 bases respectively, with 10 bases between them. Germline CDR1 and CDR2: SEHNR and FQNEAQ (reference sequence). The CDR3 reads CASSLGEEANEQFF. CDR3 sequence (DNA): TGTGCCAGCAGCTTAGGAGAGGAGGCCAATGAGCAGTTCTTC.

V is TRBV7-8 and J is TRBJ1-1; D is unclear. The germline V gene has CDR1 SGHVS and CDR2 FQNEAQ. This CDR3 comprises 13 residues. V lost 3 bases and J lost 1, with 6 bases in between. The CDR3 DNA reads TGTGCCAGCAGCTTCGACTGGAACACTGAAGCTTTCTTT. It encodes CASSFDWNTEAFF.

This chain links TRBV11-2 with TRBJ1-6; 7 bases match TRBD1. The V and J ends lost 3 bases and 3 bases, in that order; junction bases with no gene match: 5. The CDR3 has 16 residues. Germline-derived CDR1 and CDR2 are SGHAT and FQNNGV. The chain's CDR3 is CASSLYGTDYNSPLHF. The CDR3 region has the DNA TGTGCCAGCAGCTTGTACGGGACAGACTATAATTCACCCCTCCACTTT.

The rearrangement links TRBV10-3 to TRBJ2-7; TRBD2 might be the D (6 bases). V lost 7 bases, J lost 7 bases, and 17 bases lay in between. Germline CDR1 reads ENHRY; CDR2 reads SYGVKD. This CDR3 has 13 residues. The CDR3: CAITGNGGSEQYF. CDR3 nucleotides: TGTGCCATCACTGGGAATGGGGGGTCTGAGCAGTACTTC.

The chain joins TRBV21-1 to TRBJ1-2; the table's D gene call, TRBD1, was not cross checked with the DNA. TRBV21-1 is flagged as a pseudogene. This CDR3 region has 17 residues. CDR3 coding DNA: TGTGCCAGCAGCAAGGACGACTCAGGGAAATTCAGGTATGGCTACACCTTC. This sequence encodes CASSKDDSGKFRYGYTF.

This clone appeared once. The chain carries TRBV19 and TRBJ1-1; 8 positions agree with TRBD1. The CDR3 has 14 amino acids. The V segment lost 6 bases and the J segment 5 bases; nucleotides outside the gene matches: 8. Germline-derived CDR1 and CDR2 are LNHDA and SQIVND (reference sequence). The CDR3 nucleotides are TGTGCCAGTAGAGGACAGGGAGGGGTTACTGAAGCTTTCTTT. Encoded protein: CASRGQGGVTEAFF.

This rearrangement joins TRBV6-5 to TRBJ1-2; D remains unclear. Trimming shortened V by 4 bases and J by 6 bases, and 9 bases separated the two germline ends. CDR3 length: 12 residues. Per germline, CDR1 MNHEY and CDR2 SVGAGI. For the CDR3, the DNA is TGTGCCAGCAGTTCCCAGGCGGATGGCTACACCTTC. Its protein is CASSSQADGYTF.

This clone was seen a few times. The J gene is TRBJ1-2, the V gene TRBV6-5; D unresolved. This CDR3 contains 13 residues. Germline CDR1 and CDR2: MNHEY and SVGAGI. Trimming took 7 bases from V and 0 from J, leaving 9 bases between them. CDR3: CASKETSNYGYTF. CDR3 coding DNA: TGTGCCAGCAAGGAGACCTCTAACTATGGCTACACCTTC.

This clone occurred a few times. V and J are TRBV18 and TRBJ2-1; D not certain. Deletions cut 4 bases from V and 4 bases from J, with 11 bases between. The CDR3 totals 14 residues. Germline V gives CDR1 KGHSH, CDR2 LQKENI. Here the CDR3 DNA reads TGTGCCAGCTCACGGGCAAGGGATTACAATGAGCAGTTCTTC. Amino acids: CASSRARDYNEQFF.